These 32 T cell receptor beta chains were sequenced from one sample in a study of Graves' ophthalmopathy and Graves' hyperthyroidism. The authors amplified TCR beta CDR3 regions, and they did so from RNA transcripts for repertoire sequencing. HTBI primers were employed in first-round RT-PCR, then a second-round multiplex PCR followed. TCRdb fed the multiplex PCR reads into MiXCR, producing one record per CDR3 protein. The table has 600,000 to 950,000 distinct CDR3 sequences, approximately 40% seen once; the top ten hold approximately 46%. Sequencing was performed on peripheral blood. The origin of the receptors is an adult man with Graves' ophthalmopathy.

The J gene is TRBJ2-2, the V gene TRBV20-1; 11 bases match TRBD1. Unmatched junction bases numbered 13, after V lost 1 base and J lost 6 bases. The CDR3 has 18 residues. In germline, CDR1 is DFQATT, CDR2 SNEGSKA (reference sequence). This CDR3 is CSARAWTGGFARAGELFF. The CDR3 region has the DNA TGCAGTGCTAGAGCATGGACAGGGGGCTTCGCGAGGGCCGGGGAGCTGTTTTTT.

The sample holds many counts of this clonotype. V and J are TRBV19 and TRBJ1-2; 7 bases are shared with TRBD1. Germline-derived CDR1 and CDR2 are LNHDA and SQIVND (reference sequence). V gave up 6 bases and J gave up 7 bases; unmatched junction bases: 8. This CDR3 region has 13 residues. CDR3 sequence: CASSAGTAGGYTF. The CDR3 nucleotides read TGTGCCAGTAGCGCCGGGACAGCAGGTGGCTACACCTTC.

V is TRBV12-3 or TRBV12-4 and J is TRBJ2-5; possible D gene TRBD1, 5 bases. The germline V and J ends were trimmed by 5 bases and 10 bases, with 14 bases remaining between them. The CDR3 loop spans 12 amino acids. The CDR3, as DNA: TGTGCCAGCAGTCCTGCCGGTAGGGGCCAGTACTTC. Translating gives CASSPAGRGQYF.

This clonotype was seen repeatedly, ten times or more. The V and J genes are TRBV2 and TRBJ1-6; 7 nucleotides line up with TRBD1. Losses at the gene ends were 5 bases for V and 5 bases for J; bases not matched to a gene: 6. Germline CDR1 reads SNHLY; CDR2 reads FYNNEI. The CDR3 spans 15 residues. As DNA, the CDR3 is TGTGCCAGCAGTTCAGCGGGACAGCATAATTCACCCCTCCACTTT. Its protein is CASSSAGQHNSPLHF.

CDR3 residues: CASKPGQGFSTGELFF. In nucleotides, the CDR3 is TGTGCCAGCAAACCGGGACAGGGTTTTTCGACCGGGGAGCTGTTTTTT. The chain has TRBV9 and TRBJ2-2; 9 bases are shared with TRBD1. V trimming: 6 bases; J trimming: 5 bases; junction bases outside the gene matches: 11. CDR1 and CDR2 from the germline V gene are SGDLS and YYNGEE. This CDR3 has 16 amino acids.

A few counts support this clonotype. The chain's CDR3 is CASSVEDLRDSGNTIYF. In nucleotides, the CDR3 is TGTGCCAGCAGCGTTGAAGATCTCAGGGACTCTGGAAACACCATATATTTT. The chain is built from TRBV7-2 and TRBJ1-3, with a tentative D call TRBD1 (5 bases). Germline CDR1 SGHTA, CDR2 FQGNSA. Trimming took off 5 bases at V and 0 bases at J, with 17 bases between the two ends. The CDR3 loop spans 17 amino acids.

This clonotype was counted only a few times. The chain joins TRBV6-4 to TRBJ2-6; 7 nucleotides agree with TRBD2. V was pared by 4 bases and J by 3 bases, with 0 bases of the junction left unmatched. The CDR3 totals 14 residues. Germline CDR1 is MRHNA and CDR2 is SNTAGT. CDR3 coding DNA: TGTGCCAGCAGTGCGGGAGGTGGGGCCAACGTCCTGACTTTC. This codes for CASSAGGGANVLTF.

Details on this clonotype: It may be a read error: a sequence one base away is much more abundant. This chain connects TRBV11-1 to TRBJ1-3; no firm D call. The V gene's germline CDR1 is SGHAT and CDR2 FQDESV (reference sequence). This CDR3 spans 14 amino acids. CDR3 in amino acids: CASSSLGIGNIIYF. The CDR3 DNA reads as TGTGCCAGCAGCTCTCTGGGTATTGGAAACATCATATATTTT.

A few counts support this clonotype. This CDR3 is CSARDAGQGRAEKLFF. CDR3 sequence (DNA): TGCAGTGCTAGAGACGCCGGACAGGGGAGGGCTGAAAAACTGTTTTTT. This sequence joins TRBV20-1 and TRBJ1-4; 9 bases map to TRBD1. This CDR3 contains 16 residues. After removal of 0 bases from V and 7 bases from J, the junction contained 9 bases not matched to a gene. Looked up from germline, CDR1 is DFQATT and CDR2 is SNEGSKA (reference sequence).

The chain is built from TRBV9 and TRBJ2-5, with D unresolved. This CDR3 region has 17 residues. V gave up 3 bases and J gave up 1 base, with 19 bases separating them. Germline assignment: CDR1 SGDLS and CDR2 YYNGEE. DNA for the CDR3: TGTGCCAGCAGCGGGGAACGGCTAGGCCGAGGCCAAGAGACCCAGTACTTC. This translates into CASSGERLGRGQETQYF.

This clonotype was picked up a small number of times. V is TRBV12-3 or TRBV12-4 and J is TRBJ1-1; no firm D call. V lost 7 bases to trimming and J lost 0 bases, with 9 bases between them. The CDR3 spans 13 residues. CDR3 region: CASIVELNTEAFF. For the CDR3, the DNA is TGTGCCAGCATCGTCGAGTTGAACACTGAAGCTTTCTTT.

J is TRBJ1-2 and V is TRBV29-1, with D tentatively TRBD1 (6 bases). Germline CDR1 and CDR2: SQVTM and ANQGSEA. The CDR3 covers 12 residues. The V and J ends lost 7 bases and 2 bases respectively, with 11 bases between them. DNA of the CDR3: TGCAGCGGCCTTGGACAGAACTATGGCTACACCTTC. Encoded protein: CSGLGQNYGYTF.

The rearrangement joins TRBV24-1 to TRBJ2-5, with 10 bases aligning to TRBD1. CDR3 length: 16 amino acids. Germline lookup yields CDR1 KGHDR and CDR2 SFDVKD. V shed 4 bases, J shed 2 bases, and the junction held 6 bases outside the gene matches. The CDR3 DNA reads TGTGCCACCAGTGACCCAGGGACAGGGGAACAAGAGACCCAGTACTTC. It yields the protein CATSDPGTGEQETQYF.

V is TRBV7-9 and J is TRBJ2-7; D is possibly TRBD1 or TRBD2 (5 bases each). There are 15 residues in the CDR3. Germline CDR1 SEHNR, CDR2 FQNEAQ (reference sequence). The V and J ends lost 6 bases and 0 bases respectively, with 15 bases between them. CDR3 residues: CASSTRDQISYEQYF. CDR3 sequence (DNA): TGTGCCAGCAGTACCCGGGACCAGATCTCCTACGAGCAGTACTTC.

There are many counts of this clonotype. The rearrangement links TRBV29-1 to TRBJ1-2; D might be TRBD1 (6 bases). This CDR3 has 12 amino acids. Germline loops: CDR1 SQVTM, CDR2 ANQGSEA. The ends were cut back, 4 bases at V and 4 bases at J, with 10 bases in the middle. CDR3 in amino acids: CSVVGGGYGYTF. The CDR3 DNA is TGCAGCGTTGTCGGGGGCGGCTATGGCTACACCTTC.

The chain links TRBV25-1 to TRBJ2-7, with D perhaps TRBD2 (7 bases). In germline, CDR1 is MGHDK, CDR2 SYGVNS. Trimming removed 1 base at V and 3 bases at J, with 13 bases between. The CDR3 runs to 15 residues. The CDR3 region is CASSELEGGGYEQYF. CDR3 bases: TGTGCCAGCAGTGAATTAGAGGGAGGGGGCTACGAGCAGTACTTC.

In nucleotides, the CDR3 is TGTGCCAGCAGCCAGACCACCGCAGGGGCCCGTGAGACCCAGTACTTC. It translates to CASSQTTAGARETQYF. The genes are TRBV7-9 and TRBJ2-5; TRBD1 might be the D (6 bases). The CDR3 consists of 16 residues. Trimming took 5 bases from V and 5 from J, leaving 21 bases between them. Germline V gene data show CDR1 as SEHNR and CDR2 as FQNEAQ (reference sequence).

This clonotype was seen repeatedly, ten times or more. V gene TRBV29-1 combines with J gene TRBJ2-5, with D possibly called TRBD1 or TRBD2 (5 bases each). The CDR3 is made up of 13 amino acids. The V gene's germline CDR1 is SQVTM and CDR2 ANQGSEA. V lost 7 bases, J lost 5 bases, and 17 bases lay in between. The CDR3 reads CSASGPARETQYF. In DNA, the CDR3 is TGCAGCGCCTCGGGACCGGCCCGGGAGACCCAGTACTTC.

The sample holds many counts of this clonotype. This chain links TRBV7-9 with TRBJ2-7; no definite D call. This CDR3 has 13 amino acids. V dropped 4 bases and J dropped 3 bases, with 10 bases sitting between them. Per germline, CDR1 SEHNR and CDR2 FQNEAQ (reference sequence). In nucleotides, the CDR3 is TGTGCCAGCAGCTCGTTCCTAGGCTACGAGCAGTACTTC. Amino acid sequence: CASSSFLGYEQYF. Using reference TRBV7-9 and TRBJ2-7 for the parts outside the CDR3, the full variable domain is DTGVSQNPRHKITKRGQNVTFRCDPISEHNRLYWYRQTLGQGPEFLTYFQNEAQLEKSRLLSDRFSAERPKGSFSTLEIQRTEQGDSAMYLCASSSFLGYEQYFGPGTRLTVT.

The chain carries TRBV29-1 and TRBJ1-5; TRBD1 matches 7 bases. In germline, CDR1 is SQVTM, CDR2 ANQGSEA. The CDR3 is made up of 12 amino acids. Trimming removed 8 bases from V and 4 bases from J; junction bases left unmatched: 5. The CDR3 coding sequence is TGCAGCTACCCAGGGGGTAATCAGCCCCAGCATTTT. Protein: CSYPGGNQPQHF. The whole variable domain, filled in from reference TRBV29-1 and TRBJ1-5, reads SAVISQKPSRDICQRGTSLTIQCQVDSQVTMMFWYRQQPGQSLTLIATANQGSEATYESGFVIDKFPISRPNLTFSTLTVSNMSPEDSSIYLCSYPGGNQPQHFGDGTRLSIL.

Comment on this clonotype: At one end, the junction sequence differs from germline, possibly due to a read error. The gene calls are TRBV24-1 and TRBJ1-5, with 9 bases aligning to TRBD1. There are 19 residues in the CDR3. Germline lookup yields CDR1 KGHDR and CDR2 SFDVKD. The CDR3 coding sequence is TGTGCCAGCAGTACCATTTCCCATAGCGGGACAGGGTCGTTTCAGCCCCAGCATTTT. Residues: CASSTISHSGTGSFQPQHF.

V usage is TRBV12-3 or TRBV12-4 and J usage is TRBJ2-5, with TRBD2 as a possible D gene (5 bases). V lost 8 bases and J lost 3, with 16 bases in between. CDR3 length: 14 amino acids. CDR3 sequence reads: CASRPEGYEETQYF. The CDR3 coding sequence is TGTGCCAGCCGCCCCGAGGGTTATGAAGAGACCCAGTACTTC.

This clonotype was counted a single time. The CDR3 spells CASSRNPEKLFF. Here the CDR3 DNA reads TGTGCCAGCAGCCGAAACCCCGAAAAACTGTTTTTT. The rearrangement uses TRBV5-8 and TRBJ1-4; unclear D gene. The CDR3 sequence is 12 residues long. From germline, CDR1 is SGHTS and CDR2 YDEGEE. V dropped 4 bases and J dropped 8 bases, with 9 bases sitting between them. The whole variable domain, remainder taken from reference TRBV5-8 and TRBJ1-4, is EAGVTQSPTHLIKTRGQQATLRCSPISGHTSVYWYQQALGLGLQFLLWYDEGEERNRGNFPPRFSGRQFPNYSSELNVNALELEDSALYLCASSRNPEKLFFGSGTQLSVL.

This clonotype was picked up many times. The CDR3 sequence is CASSRDSDGYTF. In DNA, the CDR3 is TGCGCCAGCAGCAGGGACAGTGATGGCTACACCTTC. The chain uses TRBV5-1 and TRBJ1-2, with TRBD1 matching over 7 bases. V was pared by 4 bases and J by 6 bases, with 3 bases of the junction left unmatched. Germline CDR1 SGHRS, CDR2 YFSETQ. The CDR3 loop spans 12 amino acids. The full variable domain, rest sourced from reference TRBV5-1 and TRBJ1-2, is KAGVTQTPRYLIKTRGQQVTLSCSPISGHRSVSWYQQTPGQGLQFLFEYFSETQRNKGNFPGRFSGRQFSNSRSEMNVSTLELGDSALYLCASSRDSDGYTFGSGTRLTVV.

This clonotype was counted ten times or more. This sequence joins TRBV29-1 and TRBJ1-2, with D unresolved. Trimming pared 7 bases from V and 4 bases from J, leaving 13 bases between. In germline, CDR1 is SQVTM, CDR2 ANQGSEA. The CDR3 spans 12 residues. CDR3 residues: CSERRSSYGYTF. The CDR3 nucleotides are TGCAGCGAGCGTCGATCGAGCTATGGCTACACCTTC.

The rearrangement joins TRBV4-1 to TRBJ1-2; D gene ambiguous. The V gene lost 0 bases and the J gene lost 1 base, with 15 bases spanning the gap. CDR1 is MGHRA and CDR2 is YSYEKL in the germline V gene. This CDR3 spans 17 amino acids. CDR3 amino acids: CASSQEQGSRFNYGYTF. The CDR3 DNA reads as TGCGCCAGCAGCCAAGAGCAAGGGAGCCGTTTTAACTATGGCTACACCTTC.

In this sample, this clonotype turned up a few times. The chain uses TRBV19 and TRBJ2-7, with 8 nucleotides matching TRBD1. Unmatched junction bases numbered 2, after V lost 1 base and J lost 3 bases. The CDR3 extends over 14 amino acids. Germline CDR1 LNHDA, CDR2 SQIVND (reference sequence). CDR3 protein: CASSIGDRFYEQYF. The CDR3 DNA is TGTGCCAGTAGTATAGGGGACAGGTTCTACGAGCAGTACTTC.

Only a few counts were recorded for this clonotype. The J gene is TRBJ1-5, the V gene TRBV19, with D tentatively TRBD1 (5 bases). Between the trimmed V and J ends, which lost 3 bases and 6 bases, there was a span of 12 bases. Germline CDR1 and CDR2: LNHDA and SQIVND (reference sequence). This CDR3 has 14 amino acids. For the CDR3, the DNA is TGTGCCAGTAGTATTTCAGGGAGCCCTCAGCCCCAGCATTTT. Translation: CASSISGSPQPQHF.

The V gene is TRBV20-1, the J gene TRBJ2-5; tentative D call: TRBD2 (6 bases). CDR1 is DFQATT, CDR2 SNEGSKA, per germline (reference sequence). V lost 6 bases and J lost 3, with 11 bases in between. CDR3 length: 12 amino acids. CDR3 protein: CSAGTEKETQYF. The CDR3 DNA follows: TGCAGTGCCGGGACTGAAAAAGAGACCCAGTACTTC.

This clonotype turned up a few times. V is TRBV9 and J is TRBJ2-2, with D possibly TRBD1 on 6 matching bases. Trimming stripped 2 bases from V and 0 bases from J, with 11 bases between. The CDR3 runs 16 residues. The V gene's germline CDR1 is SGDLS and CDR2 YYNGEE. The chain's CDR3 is CASSVRQGSNTGELFF. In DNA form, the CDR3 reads TGTGCCAGCAGCGTCAGGCAGGGGTCGAACACCGGGGAGCTGTTTTTT.

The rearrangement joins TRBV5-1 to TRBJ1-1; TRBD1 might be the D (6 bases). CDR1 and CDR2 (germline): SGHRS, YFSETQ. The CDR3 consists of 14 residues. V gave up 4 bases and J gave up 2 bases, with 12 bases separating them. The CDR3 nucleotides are TGCGCCAGCAGCCATACAGGGTCCAACACTGAAGCTTTCTTT. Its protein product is CASSHTGSNTEAFF.

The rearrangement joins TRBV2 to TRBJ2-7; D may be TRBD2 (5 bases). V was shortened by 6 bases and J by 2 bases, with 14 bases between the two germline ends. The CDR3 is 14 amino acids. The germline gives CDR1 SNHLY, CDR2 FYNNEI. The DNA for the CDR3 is TGTGCCAGCAGCGTACCCGGGAAGCCCTACGAGCAGTACTTC. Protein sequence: CASSVPGKPYEQYF.